The 32 T cell receptor beta chains reported below all come from one sample, sequenced in a study of breast tumors, draining lymph nodes, adjacent tissues. Samples came from axillary lymph nodes draining the breast cancer. A single record per CDR3 protein comes from TCRdb applying MiXCR to the multiplex PCR reads. The sample includes around 130,000 distinct CDR3 sequences, 15% to 20% of them seen just once. The sample was axillary lymph node tissue. The receptor source for this set is a female donor with breast cancer. Some clones in this sample may be carry-over from other donors' samples.

Turning to this clonotype: Just one base apart from a much larger clone, this may be a read error. The chain links TRBV4-1 to TRBJ2-5; tentatively, D is TRBD2 (5 bases). This CDR3 contains 12 residues. Trimming removed 0 bases from V and 7 bases from J, with 6 bases in between. Germline CDR1 and CDR2: MGHRA and YSYEKL. CDR3 coding DNA: TGCGCCAGCAGCCAAGACGGAGGGACCCAGTACTTC. Its protein is CASSQDGGTQYF.

This clonotype was picked up many times. The chain recombines TRBV7-3 with TRBJ2-7; TRBD2 might be the D (5 bases). V was clipped by 5 bases and J by 1 base, with 9 bases between them. Per the germline V gene, CDR1 is SGHTA and CDR2 is FQGTGA. The CDR3 contains 13 residues. The CDR3: CASSPGGSYEQYF. CDR3 DNA sequence: TGTGCCAGCAGCCCAGGAGGATCCTACGAGCAGTACTTC.

Concerning this clonotype itself: Germline and junction disagree at one end, which may indicate a read error. The chain employs TRBV7-9 and TRBJ2-6, with TRBD2 identical over 13 bases. The germline V gene has CDR1 SEHNR and CDR2 FQNEAQ (reference sequence). The CDR3 has 19 residues. DNA for the CDR3: TGTGCCAGCAGCTTAGCCCCGGGACTAGCGGGAAGTGGGGCCAACGTCCCGACTTTC. It specifies CASSLAPGLAGSGANVPTF.

This clonotype was found many times. V and J are TRBV6-1 and TRBJ2-7; D is unclear. Trimming stripped 3 bases from V and 10 bases from J, with 7 bases between. CDR1 and CDR2 (germline): MNHNS, SASEGT. The CDR3 is made up of 10 amino acids. In DNA, the CDR3 is TGTGCCAGCAGTGATCTCTATCAGTACTTC. Its protein product is CASSDLYQYF.

As concerns this clonotype: A read error may account for a junction end that differs from germline. The chain employs TRBV12-3 or TRBV12-4 and TRBJ2-5; the D gene could be TRBD1 or TRBD2 (5 bases each). This CDR3 is 14 amino acids long. Here the CDR3 DNA reads TGTGCCAGCAGTTTTGCCGGGGCAGACGATTTCAGGGACTTC. It translates to CASSFAGADDFRDF.

This clonotype has a count of ten or more. J is TRBJ2-1 and V is TRBV24-1, with a weak D call TRBD2 (5 bases). The CDR3 extends over 17 amino acids. Trimming pared 3 bases from V and 5 bases from J, leaving 19 bases between. Germline lookup yields CDR1 KGHDR and CDR2 SFDVKD. Here the CDR3 reads CATSDPSDSSLNNEQFF. Here the CDR3 DNA reads TGTGCCACCAGTGATCCCTCGGACTCGAGCTTGAACAATGAGCAGTTCTTC.

The sample holds many counts of this clonotype. The chain recombines TRBV4-1 with TRBJ1-6, with D hard to call. CDR1 MGHRA and CDR2 YSYEKL come from the germline V gene. Deletions cut 2 bases from V and 5 bases from J, with 7 bases between. This CDR3 region has 14 residues. CDR3: CASSQPGDNSPLHF. In DNA form, the CDR3 reads TGCGCCAGCAGCCAACCAGGAGATAATTCACCCCTCCACTTT.

About this clonotype itself: A much larger clone differs from this one at a single base, so this may be a read error. Given the absence of the conserved phenylalanine or tryptophan at the CDR3 end, a read error is likely. The V call is TRBV24-1, the J call TRBJ2-2; D possibly corresponds to TRBD1 (5 bases). Germline CDR1 and CDR2: KGHDR and SFDVKD. Trimming took off 5 bases at V and 5 bases at J, with 8 bases between the two ends. The CDR3 consists of 13 residues. The CDR3 reads CATSGQGTGELFS. CDR3 coding DNA: TGTGCCACCAGTGGTCAGGGAACCGGGGAGCTGTTTTCT.

This clonotype was counted at least ten times. This chain joins TRBV29-1 and TRBJ1-2; D ambiguous. Germline CDR1 is SQVTM and CDR2 is ANQGSEA. Trimming shortened V by 7 bases and J by 6 bases, and 6 bases separated the two germline ends. There are 9 residues in the CDR3. CDR3 in DNA: TGCAGCGCCGACGATGGCTACACCTTC. It specifies CSADDGYTF.

This clonotype has a count of ten or more. Compared with germline, one end of the junction differs, possibly owing to a read error. The V gene is TRBV7-7, the J gene TRBJ2-1; D is uncertain. There are 15 residues in the CDR3. Per germline, CDR1 SSHAT and CDR2 FNYEAQ (reference sequence). The CDR3 DNA follows: TGTGCTAGCAGTTACAGTGAAGGGCCGTACAATGAGCAGTTCTTC. It yields the protein CASSYSEGPYNEQFF.

This clonotype has a count of ten or more. V usage is TRBV24-1 and J usage is TRBJ2-1; D is perhaps TRBD1 or TRBD2 (6 bases each). Germline CDR1 is KGHDR and CDR2 is SFDVKD. Trimming pared 6 bases from V and 2 bases from J, leaving 16 bases between. The CDR3 sequence is 16 residues long. In nucleotides, the CDR3 is TGTGCCACCAGTAAAACGGGGGCTTTTACCTACAATGAGCAGTTCTTC. Its translation is CATSKTGAFTYNEQFF.

This clonotype was seen many times. V gene TRBV20-1 combines with J gene TRBJ2-1; the D gene is possibly TRBD2 (5 bases). Germline-derived CDR1 and CDR2 are DFQATT and SNEGSKA (reference sequence). V dropped 3 bases and J dropped 4 bases, with 16 bases sitting between them. The CDR3 runs to 15 residues. The CDR3 is CSASSGSPGYNEQFF. The DNA for the CDR3 is TGCAGTGCTAGTTCGGGGAGTCCCGGGTACAATGAGCAGTTCTTC.

This clonotype was found many times. The CDR3: CASSMIDSDNEQFF. As DNA, the CDR3 is TGTGCCAGTAGTATGATCGACAGTGACAATGAGCAGTTCTTC. The chain links TRBV19 to TRBJ2-1, with D possibly TRBD1 on 5 matching bases. CDR3 length: 14 residues. Germline V gene data show CDR1 as LNHDA and CDR2 as SQIVND (reference sequence). V dropped 3 bases and J dropped 5 bases, with 11 bases sitting between them.

This clonotype was detected many times. The CDR3 is CSAPLAGGLEQFF. The CDR3 coding sequence is TGCAGTGCTCCCCTAGCGGGGGGGCTCGAGCAGTTCTTC. J is TRBJ2-1 and V is TRBV20-1; 12 nucleotides line up with TRBD2. Germline CDR1 is DFQATT and CDR2 is SNEGSKA (reference sequence). V lost 5 bases to trimming and J lost 10 bases; unmatched junction nucleotides: 6. The CDR3 loop spans 13 amino acids.

The table lists this clonotype with many counts. V usage is TRBV12-3 or TRBV12-4 and J usage is TRBJ1-3, with unresolved D. Trimming stripped 3 bases from V and 7 bases from J, with 10 bases between. The CDR3 has 13 residues. CDR3 region: CASSFGGRNTIYF. DNA for the CDR3: TGTGCCAGCAGTTTTGGAGGGAGGAACACCATATATTTT.

This clonotype came up many times. V and J are TRBV20-1 and TRBJ1-3; D is unresolved. From germline, CDR1 is DFQATT and CDR2 SNEGSKA (reference sequence). Trimming left V 3 bases short and J 2 bases short, with 11 bases between. The CDR3 is 14 residues long. The CDR3 sequence: CSASGGFTGNTIYF. CDR3 DNA sequence: TGCAGTGCTAGTGGTGGGTTCACTGGAAACACCATATATTTT.

The table lists this clonotype with many counts. The chain combines TRBV7-2 with TRBJ1-6; D may be TRBD1 (5 bases). The CDR3 is 19 amino acids. Germline V gives CDR1 SGHTA, CDR2 FQGNSA. V gave up 2 bases and J gave up 7 bases, with 24 bases separating them. The CDR3 spells CASSLFSGGGGEKNSPLHF. The CDR3 region has the DNA TGTGCCAGCAGCTTATTTTCAGGCGGTGGAGGGGAAAAGAATTCACCCCTCCACTTT. Together with reference TRBV7-2 and TRBJ1-6, the CDR3 gives the full variable domain: GAGVSQSPSNKVTEKGKDVELRCDPISGHTALYWYRQSLGQGLEFLIYFQGNSAPDKSGLPSDRFSAERTGGSVSTLTIQRTQQEDSAVYLCASSLFSGGGGEKNSPLHFGNGTRLTVT.

This chain connects TRBV6-5 to TRBJ1-1; no firm D call. The CDR3 extends over 13 amino acids. Germline CDR1 is MNHEY and CDR2 is SVGAGI. V was cut by 7 bases and J by 0 bases, with 9 bases left in between. The CDR3, as DNA: TGTGCCAGCAAGGTGGGATTGAACACTGAAGCTTTCTTT. Translated, it gives CASKVGLNTEAFF.

About this clonotype: Possible read error: a much larger clone is one base away. CDR3 DNA: TGTGTCAGCAGTTTACGGGGGGGGGGAGGGAATGAGCAGTTCTTC. It translates to CVSSLRGGGGNEQFF. The J gene is TRBJ2-1, the V gene TRBV12-3 or TRBV12-4; 8 positions agree with TRBD2. The CDR3 is made up of 15 amino acids.

Worth noting for this clonotype: A much larger clone lies one base from this, so it may be a read error. The chain joins TRBV3-1 to TRBJ1-2, with D uncertain. The CDR3 consists of 15 residues. In germline, CDR1 is LGHDT, CDR2 YNNKEL (reference sequence). V lost 1 base and J lost 4, with 13 bases in between. CDR3 in amino acids: CASSQGAAGGYGYTF. The CDR3 DNA follows: TGTGCCAGCAGCCAAGGGGCAGCAGGAGGCTATGGCTACACCTTC. Full variable domain (missing parts from reference TRBV3-1 and TRBJ1-2): DTAVSQTPKYLVTQMGNDKSIKCEQNLGHDTMYWYKQDSKKFLKIMFSYNNKELIINETVPNRFSPKSPDKAHLNLHINSLELGDSAVYFCASSQGAAGGYGYTFGSGTRLTVV.

There are many counts of this clonotype. The chain recombines TRBV6-2 or TRBV6-3 with TRBJ2-1; a possible D gene is TRBD2 (6 bases). CDR3 length: 16 residues. Trimming took off 6 bases at V and 8 bases at J, with 23 bases between the two ends. Per germline, CDR1 MNHEY and CDR2 SVGEGT. The CDR3 region has the DNA TGTGCCAGCAGAAATGTCCTCCGGGAGTTAAGGGATGAGCAGTTCTTC. Protein sequence: CASRNVLRELRDEQFF.

This clonotype showed up many times. This rearrangement joins TRBV10-1 to TRBJ2-7, with a weak D call TRBD2 (7 bases). CDR3 length: 15 residues. V gave up 5 bases and J gave up 2 bases, with 16 bases separating them. CDR1 and CDR2 from the germline V gene are WNHNN and SYGVQD (reference sequence). The CDR3 loop reads CASSWGRGETYEQYF. The CDR3, as DNA: TGCGCCAGCAGTTGGGGGAGGGGGGAGACCTACGAGCAGTACTTC.

The chain carries TRBV3-1 and TRBJ1-1; 7 bases match TRBD1. CDR1 is LGHDT and CDR2 is YNNKEL in the germline V gene (reference sequence). The J segment lost 7 bases and the V segment lost 2 bases, leaving 7 bases of the junction unmatched. The CDR3 is 14 residues long. The CDR3 loop reads CASSQLTGVSEAFF. The CDR3 bases are TGTGCCAGCAGCCAACTCACAGGGGTCAGTGAAGCTTTCTTT.

There are many counts of this clonotype. The chain recombines TRBV7-2 with TRBJ2-2; maybe TRBD2 (7 bases). Germline V lookup: CDR1 SGHTA, CDR2 FQGNSA. V gave up 3 bases and J gave up 6 bases, with 14 bases separating them. There are 15 residues in the CDR3. The CDR3 is CASSFSGGGSGELFF. The CDR3 nucleotides are TGTGCCAGCAGCTTCAGTGGCGGGGGCTCCGGGGAGCTGTTTTTT.

This clonotype was counted ten times or more. This CDR3 is CSAIRTSGNEQFF. The CDR3, as DNA: TGCAGTGCTATACGGACTAGCGGGAATGAGCAGTTCTTC. V is TRBV20-1 and J is TRBJ2-1, with TRBD2 matching 11 bases. CDR3 length: 13 amino acids. V dropped 4 bases and J dropped 7; count of bases not matched to a gene: 3. CDR1 is DFQATT and CDR2 is SNEGSKA in the germline V gene (reference sequence).

This clonotype occurred many times. V usage is TRBV7-9 and J usage is TRBJ1-3; D uncertain. V lost 8 bases and J lost 1, with 6 bases in between. Germline assignment: CDR1 SEHNR and CDR2 FQNEAQ (reference sequence). The CDR3 length is 12 residues. The CDR3 bases are TGTGCCAGCGAAGTATCTGGAAACACCATATATTTT. Its translation: CASEVSGNTIYF.

The chain employs TRBV28 and TRBJ1-4; 9 nucleotides align to TRBD1. CDR1 MDHEN and CDR2 SYDVKM come from the germline V gene. With 5 bases clipped from V and 4 bases from J, the junction kept 8 bases outside the gene matches. The CDR3 is made up of 16 amino acids. The DNA for the CDR3 is TGTGCCAGCAGTGGATCCGGGACAGGGCTTAATGAAAAACTGTTTTTT. Its protein is CASSGSGTGLNEKLFF.

This clonotype has ten or more counts. A junction boundary mismatches the germline segment, possibly from a read error. CDR3 residues: CASSPYRGNYGYTF. CDR3 in DNA: TGTGCTAGCAGCCCCTATCGGGGCAACTATGGCTACACCTTC. The V gene is TRBV7-7, the J gene TRBJ1-2; a weak D match, TRBD1 (5 bases). The germline V gene encodes CDR1 SSHAT and CDR2 FNYEAQ (reference sequence). The CDR3 has 14 residues. The whole variable domain, filled in from reference TRBV7-7 and TRBJ1-2, reads GAGVSQSPRYKVTKRGQDVTLRCDPISSHATLYWYQQALGQGPEFLTYFNYEAQPDKSGLPSDRFSAERPEGSISTLTIQRTEQRDSAMYRCASSPYRGNYGYTFGSGTRLTVV.

This clonotype was seen ten or more times. The CDR3: CATSDPGTRIGELFF. DNA of the CDR3: TGTGCCACCAGTGATCCCGGGACTAGAATCGGGGAGCTGTTTTTT. J is TRBJ2-2 and V is TRBV24-1, with 8 bases identical to TRBD2. CDR3 length equals 15 residues. V was clipped by 3 bases and J by 7 bases; unmatched bases: 6. Germline loops: CDR1 KGHDR, CDR2 SFDVKD.

On this clonotype itself: This may be a read error: a much more frequent sequence differs by one nucleotide. The V gene is TRBV19, the J gene TRBJ2-7; tentative D call: TRBD2 (6 bases). With 6 bases removed from V and 7 bases from J, the gap between germline ends came to 19 bases. The CDR3 has 14 amino acids. Looked up from germline, CDR1 is LNHDA and CDR2 is SQIVND (reference sequence). Here the CDR3 DNA reads TGTGCCAGTAGGCCGGGACGGGGGTCGAGGGAGCAGTACTTC. Translating it yields CASRPGRGSREQYF.

This clonotype was detected many times. J is TRBJ1-3 and V is TRBV9; D not resolved. The CDR3 totals 16 residues. The ends were cut back, 2 bases at V and 2 bases at J, with 14 bases in the middle. Germline lookup yields CDR1 SGDLS and CDR2 YYNGEE. CDR3 nucleotides: TGTGCCAGCAGCGTTTCCCGGGAAGATCCTGGAAACACCATATATTTT. Protein product: CASSVSREDPGNTIYF.

This clonotype appeared many times. The chain couples TRBV4-2 to TRBJ1-2, with D perhaps TRBD1 (6 bases). Trimming cost V 3 bases and J 8 bases, with 10 bases left between them. In germline, CDR1 is LGHNA, CDR2 YNFKEQ. This CDR3 region has 12 residues. CDR3 protein: CASSQGAGGYTF. The CDR3, as DNA: TGTGCCAGCAGCCAGGGGGCCGGAGGCTACACCTTC.